The entry below describes one T cell receptor beta chain. Its antigen specificity is not known. The input lacks base qualities; no much larger clone sits a single base away. Libraries were constructed by the immunoSEQ multiplex PCR assay. The published analysis was carried out like this. A statistical classification framework was built to diagnose cytomegalovirus status from the catalog of TCR beta chain sequences. Entries here come from immuneACCESS through TCRdb and include only in-frame sequences with V and J called. Some clones fail to appear in such tables; in the studies checked, an unresolved V gene covers under half of the shortfall, and the cause of the remainder is unknown. Clonal size and the V and J genes are those of that table, whereas D and trimming came from the DNA. Present in this sample are over 60,000 clones, roughly 95% of which were seen just once. 3% to 4% of the sample goes to the ten largest clones.

These data are taken from a study of cytomegalovirus exposure and HLA in healthy donors (dated by TCRdb to 2017 to 2019). For the wider study: According to a later analysis, the 120 or so validation repertoires were produced on the same platform as the 666 repertoires of the first cohort. The aim of the study was to test whether cataloging public T cell receptors could identify signatures of past pathogen exposure. Besides the first cohort of roughly 660 subjects, a separate validation cohort made up of roughly 130 different subjects was used. To predict cytomegalovirus infection status, the study brought together high-throughput TCR immunosequencing, statistical association of individual TCRs with disease status, and machine learning.

Points the paper makes about the study in general: While some public TCRs were present in many individuals, most TCR sequences turned up only very rarely across donors. A later analysis had no HLA typing for the validation cohort, so co-occurrence there was scored across all 130 or so repertoires. In vitro tests confirmed that three of the cytomegalovirus-associated TCR beta chains recognize cytomegalovirus antigens. Of the cluster scores, around 95% were above 0 in a later analysis, which found that TCRs clustered in the first cohort also tended to co-occur in the 120 or so validation repertoires. It was suggested by the authors that the approach could potentially be generalized to other disease states and immunological phenotypes. Cytomegalovirus status was reported to be diagnosed by the classifier with high specificity and sensitivity in both the original and validation cohorts. The study listed 150 to 200 TCR beta chains as associated with cytomegalovirus.

Separate from the approximately 700-subject first cohort, the validation cohort of more than 90 subjects was the group to which the donors belonged. From the cysteine through the phenylalanine, the CDR3 covers 14 amino acids. Here the CDR3 DNA is all that survives: 42 bases in frame from base 1. V is clipped by 0 bases and J by 8 bases, and the sequence between their germline boundaries is 10 bases long. The germline V gene sets CDR1 to MNHEY and CDR2 to SVGAGI. Material: PBMCs. This chain is built from TRBV6-5 and TRBJ1-4, with the D gene not clear enough to name. This sequence originates from a man aged 18-30 years in good health and CMV-seronegative. The CDR3 is CASSYSRVGEKLFF. The nucleotide sequence reads TGTGCCAGCAGTTACTCGAGGGTTGGAGAAAAACTGTTTTTT.